The 21 T cell receptor beta chains given below trace back to one sample, sequenced in a study of cytomegalovirus exposure and HLA in healthy donors. Primers for the PCR totalled 60 Vbeta and 13 Jbeta. The table came from immunoSEQ multiplex PCR; TCRdb's copy has only in-frame clones and leaves some out. This sample yields 150,000 or so clones, of which 73% are seen a single time; approximately 1.6% belongs to the top ten. Sequencing input: PBMCs. Receptor source: a woman under 30 in good health and CMV-seronegative.

This rearrangement joins TRBV6-5 to TRBJ1-2; no firm D call. Germline loops: CDR1 MNHEY, CDR2 SVGAGI. V was pared by 2 bases and J by 4 bases, with 17 bases between. The CDR3 contains 16 residues. The CDR3 DNA follows: TGTGCCAGCAGTTACCTGAGGCCAGCGATGGGCTATGGCTACACCTTC. This codes for CASSYLRPAMGYGYTF.

The chain has TRBV7-6 and TRBJ2-5; 7 bases fit TRBD2. The V segment lost 0 bases and the J segment 4 bases; nucleotides outside the gene matches: 2. The germline V gene has CDR1 SGHVS and CDR2 FNYEAQ. The CDR3 is made up of 14 amino acids. CDR3 sequence (DNA): TGTGCCAGCAGCTTAGCCGGGGAGGGAGAGACCCAGTACTTC. Its translation is CASSLAGEGETQYF.

The V call is TRBV7-5, the J call TRBJ2-1; the table's D call TRBD2 went unverified against the DNA. TRBV7-5 is a known pseudogene. The CDR3 loop spans 12 amino acids. The CDR3 spells CVRSTLAVTEFF. The CDR3 coding sequence is TGTGTCAGAAGCACCCTAGCGGTTACGGAGTTCTTC.

The rearrangement links TRBV27 to TRBJ1-5; D is unresolved. Germline CDR1 and CDR2: MNHEY and SMNVEV (reference sequence). V was clipped by 4 bases and J by 1 base, with 11 bases between them. The CDR3 runs to 15 residues. In nucleotides, the CDR3 is TGTGCCAGCAGTTCCCTCTTCCCCAGCAATCAGCCCCAGCATTTT. Encoded protein: CASSSLFPSNQPQHF.

This chain connects TRBV2 to TRBJ2-4; D might be TRBD2 (6 bases). The V end lost 8 bases, the J end lost 13 bases, and 27 bases lay between the germline ends. Germline V CDR1 and CDR2: SNHLY, FYNNEI. The CDR3 loop spans 15 amino acids. Here the CDR3 DNA reads TGTGCCAGCGATAACCAGGGAGGTCAGTCAGCTAGCCAGTACTTC. It specifies CASDNQGGQSASQYF.

The genes are TRBV5-6 and TRBJ2-7, with 10 bases matching TRBD2. Germline V lookup: CDR1 SGHDT, CDR2 YYEEEE. The CDR3 consists of 14 residues. J was trimmed by 4 bases and V by 4 bases; bases with no gene match: 5. CDR3 sequence reads: CASSSLAGAYEQYV. The CDR3 DNA sequence: TGTGCCAGCAGCAGTCTAGCGGGAGCATACGAGCAGTACGTC.

The chain couples TRBV7-9 to TRBJ1-4; TRBD1 aligns across 10 bases. Germline CDR1 reads SEHNR; CDR2 reads FQNEAQ (reference sequence). Unmatched junction bases numbered 2, after V lost 5 bases and J lost 5 bases. The length of the CDR3 is 14 residues. In DNA form, the CDR3 reads TGTGCCAGCAGCCGGGACAGGGGCAATGAAAAACTGTTTTTT. It encodes CASSRDRGNEKLFF.

The chain uses TRBV4-1 and TRBJ2-1; 10 nucleotides match TRBD2. V lost 2 bases to trimming and J lost 4 bases; unmatched junction nucleotides: 5. From germline, CDR1 is MGHRA and CDR2 YSYEKL. The CDR3 covers 16 residues. CDR3 in DNA: TGCGCCAGCAGCCAAAATCCTAGCGGGAGTTACAATGAGCAGTTCTTC. It translates to CASSQNPSGSYNEQFF.

The chain joins TRBV7-2 to TRBJ2-5; 11 bases map to TRBD2. This CDR3 contains 17 residues. Germline values: CDR1 SGHTA, CDR2 FQGNSA. V lost 8 bases to trimming and J lost 0 bases; unmatched junction nucleotides: 11. Here the CDR3 DNA reads TGTGCCAGCGGCGCCCCGGCTAGCGGGGGGTACCAAGAGACCCAGTACTTC. It is translated as CASGAPASGGYQETQYF.

The gene calls are TRBV4-1 and TRBJ2-7, with 8 bases fitting TRBD1. Germline CDR1 reads MGHRA; CDR2 reads YSYEKL. CDR3 length equals 15 residues. V lost 1 base to trimming and J lost 2 bases; unmatched junction nucleotides: 4. CDR3 DNA: TGCGCCAGCAGCCAAGGTAGGACAGGGACCTACGAGCAGTACTTC. It specifies CASSQGRTGTYEQYF.

This clone has only one observation. This rearrangement joins TRBV6-5 to TRBJ2-3; D may be TRBD2 (5 bases). The ends were cut back, 6 bases at V and 2 bases at J, with 12 bases in the middle. CDR1 is MNHEY, CDR2 SVGAGI, per germline. The CDR3 totals 14 residues. This chain's CDR3 is CASRSDGLTDTQYF. Written as DNA, the CDR3 is TGTGCCAGCAGGTCCGACGGACTCACAGATACGCAGTATTTT.

The rearrangement joins TRBV27 to TRBJ2-7; possible D gene TRBD2, 7 bases. V was shortened by 4 bases and J by 2 bases, with 18 bases between the two germline ends. Germline V gene sequence: CDR1 MNHEY, CDR2 SMNVEV (reference sequence). The CDR3 totals 16 residues. In nucleotides, the CDR3 is TGTGCCAGCAGTTCCCGGACTACGCGGGGGCCCTACGAGCAGTACGTC. Protein sequence: CASSSRTTRGPYEQYV.

The rearrangement joins TRBV19 to TRBJ1-5; 7 nucleotides match TRBD1. The CDR3 consists of 14 residues. The V gene's germline CDR1 is LNHDA and CDR2 SQIVND (reference sequence). J gave up 3 bases and V 4 bases, and 3 bases lay outside the gene matches. In nucleotides, the CDR3 is TGTGCCAGTAGTACAGGGGGTTACAATCAGCCCCAGCATTTT. This translates into CASSTGGYNQPQHF.

The rearrangement joins TRBV4-3 to TRBJ2-1; tentatively, D is TRBD2 (6 bases). V lost 0 bases and J lost 8, with 26 bases in between. The CDR3 consists of 19 residues. Germline V gene data show CDR1 as LGHNA and CDR2 as YSLEER. The CDR3 loop reads CASSQDSNVVFGGEDEQFF. CDR3 nucleotide sequence: TGCGCCAGCAGCCAAGATAGTAACGTTGTCTTCGGAGGGGAGGATGAGCAGTTCTTC.

This clone was seen a handful of times. The chain recombines TRBV10-3 with TRBJ1-6; 7 bases match TRBD1. The V gene's germline CDR1 is ENHRY and CDR2 SYGVKD. V trimming: 7 bases; J trimming: 6 bases; junction bases outside the gene matches: 18. This CDR3 has 18 residues. CDR3 coding DNA: TGTGCCATCACCTCCCCGAGACCCGGGACAGAGGGTAATTCACCCCTCCACTTT. Protein sequence: CAITSPRPGTEGNSPLHF.

The rearrangement links TRBV4-1 to TRBJ2-3; a possible D gene is TRBD2 (6 bases). Germline V gene sequence: CDR1 MGHRA, CDR2 YSYEKL. CDR3 size: 16 residues. V gave up 0 bases and J gave up 3 bases, with 13 bases separating them. The CDR3 DNA is TGCGCCAGCAGCCAAGAAGGAGGGTCGGGGACAGATACGCAGTATTTT. This gives the protein CASSQEGGSGTDTQYF.

This clone was recorded once. The chain is built from TRBV28 and TRBJ1-6; 7 bases agree with TRBD1. The V and J ends lost 6 bases and 5 bases, in that order; junction bases with no gene match: 7. CDR3 length: 15 residues. Germline V gene lookup returns CDR1 MDHEN and CDR2 SYDVKM. The chain's CDR3 is CASSPQGPDNSPLHF. The CDR3 bases are TGTGCCAGCAGCCCACAGGGGCCGGATAATTCACCCCTCCACTTT.

The chain has TRBV5-1 and TRBJ2-3; 12 nucleotides line up with TRBD2. V trimming: 4 bases; J trimming: 6 bases; junction bases outside the gene matches: 6. The CDR3 is 15 residues long. Germline-derived CDR1 and CDR2 are SGHRS and YFSETQ. CDR3 sequence (DNA): TGCGCCAGCAGCCCTAGCGGGAGGGGAAGGGATACGCAGTATTTT. Its translation is CASSPSGRGRDTQYF.

The sample holds a few counts of this clone. At one end the junction does not follow the germline gene, possibly because of a read error. This rearrangement joins TRBV7-7 to TRBJ2-5, with TRBD1 matching 11 bases. Germline lookup yields CDR1 SSHAT and CDR2 FNYEAQ (reference sequence). This CDR3 has 16 residues. CDR3 DNA: TGTGCTAGCAGCCCCCGGTGGGGACAGGGGGAAGAGACCCAGTACTTC. It codes for CASSPRWGQGEETQYF. Drawing the rest from reference TRBV7-7 and TRBJ2-5, the complete variable domain is GAGVSQSPRYKVTKRGQDVTLRCDPISSHATLYWYQQALGQGPEFLTYFNYEAQPDKSGLPSDRFSAERPEGSISTLTIQRTEQRDSAMYRCASSPRWGQGEETQYFGPGTRLLVL.

This clone turned up a few times. The gene calls are TRBV12-5 and TRBJ1-5; D is ambiguous. V was shortened by 1 base and J by 0 bases, with 7 bases between the two germline ends. CDR1 and CDR2 (germline): LGHNT, FRNRAP. The length of the CDR3 is 15 residues. The CDR3 spells CASGLGTTSNQPQHF. The CDR3 DNA reads as TGTGCTAGTGGTTTGGGAACTACTAGCAATCAGCCCCAGCATTTT.

V is TRBV18 and J is TRBJ2-2; 7 bases fit TRBD1. The germline CDR1 and CDR2 sequences are KGHSH and LQKENI. The J segment lost 0 bases and the V segment lost 1 base, leaving 2 bases of the junction unmatched. The CDR3 extends over 16 amino acids. The CDR3 spells CASSPQGQTNTGELFF. The DNA of the CDR3 is TGTGCCAGCTCACCACAGGGACAGACGAACACCGGGGAGCTGTTTTTT.